The clone carrying this T cell receptor (beta chain) was counted a few times. These data originate in a study of T-cell memory formation after mild COVID-19. About the study: TCR clusters mostly belonged to single donors.

This CDR3 spans 14 amino acids. Germline V CDR1 and CDR2: SNHLY, FYNNEI. After removal of 6 bases from V and 0 bases from J, the junction contained 2 bases not matched to a gene. TCRdb independently ran MiXCR on the 5' RACE reads; one entry per CDR3 protein. The table has 400,000 to 500,000 distinct CDR3 sequences, more than 20% seen once; the top ten hold about 10%. The rearrangement joins TRBV2 to TRBJ2-1, with 7 bases matching TRBD2. Sequenced material: PBMCs or a T cell subset sorted from them (not recorded which). This receptor was obtained from an adult woman who had mild COVID-19 (a few samples of this study predate the infection). Cell type and time point are not known. The CDR3 DNA sequence: TGTGCCAGCAGGAGCGGGGTCTCCTACAATGAGCAGTTCTTC. Amino acids: CASRSGVSYNEQFF.